The 18 T cell receptor beta chains in this list originate from one sample, sequenced in a study of cytomegalovirus exposure and HLA in healthy donors. The PCR ran on 60 Vbeta and 13 Jbeta primers. Clones were sequenced by immunoSEQ multiplex PCR, and TCRdb holds only the in-frame ones, with some missing. In the table there are fewer than 110,000 clones, 65% to 85% of which are singletons. The sequenced sample consisted of PBMCs. These receptors were collected from a man aged 25-40 years in good health and CMV-seronegative.

V and J are TRBV25-1 and TRBJ2-2; 9 nucleotides agree with TRBD2. Germline values: CDR1 MGHDK, CDR2 SYGVNS. V was clipped by 6 bases and J by 2 bases; unmatched bases: 4. This CDR3 is built from 15 residues. The CDR3 DNA reads as TGTGCCAGCAGGAAGACTAGCGGCAACACCGGGGAGCTGTTTTTT. As protein: CASRKTSGNTGELFF.

V is TRBV2 and J is TRBJ2-4; weak D call: TRBD2 (6 bases). This CDR3 is built from 16 residues. V was trimmed by 7 bases and J by 0 bases, leaving 16 bases between them. Germline V lookup: CDR1 SNHLY, CDR2 FYNNEI. CDR3 protein: CASTGIGGIAKNIQYF. The CDR3 coding sequence is TGTGCCAGCACCGGAATTGGCGGGATAGCCAAAAACATTCAGTACTTC.

This clone was seen only once. The chain employs TRBV14 and TRBJ2-1; D not certain. Between the trimmed V and J ends, which lost 0 bases and 4 bases, there was a span of 10 bases. The CDR3 contains 15 residues. Germline assignment: CDR1 SGHDN and CDR2 FVKESK. CDR3 in amino acids: CASSQERYQYNEQFF. The CDR3 DNA reads as TGTGCCAGCAGCCAAGAACGCTACCAATACAATGAGCAGTTCTTC.

This clone was detected once. This chain uses TRBV29-1 with TRBJ1-1, with D tentatively TRBD1 (5 bases). The CDR3 sequence is 12 residues long. The V gene's germline CDR1 is SQVTM and CDR2 ANQGSEA. V lost 0 bases and J lost 8, with 10 bases in between. The CDR3 here is CSVEDQRGEAFF. In DNA, the CDR3 is TGCAGCGTTGAAGATCAACGGGGGGAAGCTTTCTTT.

This chain joins TRBV14 and TRBJ1-2, with D tentatively TRBD1 (5 bases). CDR3 length equals 14 residues. Trimming took off 1 base at V and 2 bases at J, with 8 bases between the two ends. Germline V lookup: CDR1 SGHDN, CDR2 FVKESK. The DNA for the CDR3 is TGTGCCAGCAGCCAAGTCCCAGGGAACTATGGCTACACCTTC. Encoded protein: CASSQVPGNYGYTF.

The chain has TRBV28 and TRBJ2-2, with 10 nucleotides matching TRBD2. CDR1 is MDHEN, CDR2 SYDVKM, per germline. With V trimmed by 6 bases and J by 5 bases, 9 bases remained unmatched. The CDR3 is made up of 16 amino acids. The CDR3: CASRLTGTSETGELFF. In DNA form, the CDR3 reads TGTGCCAGCAGGTTAACCGGGACTAGCGAGACCGGGGAGCTGTTTTTT.

The chain employs TRBV19 and TRBJ2-7, with TRBD1 matching 8 bases. Germline CDR1 and CDR2: LNHDA and SQIVND (reference sequence). The CDR3 is made up of 14 amino acids. The trim removed 5 bases at V and 1 base at J, leaving 4 bases unmatched. CDR3 DNA sequence: TGTGCCAGTAGTTTTACAGGGGGGTCCTACGAGCAGTACTTC. Protein: CASSFTGGSYEQYF.

J is TRBJ1-2 and V is TRBV6-5; a possible D gene is TRBD1 (5 bases). Between the trimmed V and J ends, which lost 2 bases and 7 bases, there was a span of 8 bases. The CDR3 covers 12 residues. Germline V gives CDR1 MNHEY, CDR2 SVGAGI. The CDR3 loop reads CASSYDRGGYTF. Written as DNA, the CDR3 is TGTGCCAGCAGTTACGATAGGGGTGGCTACACCTTC.

This sequence joins TRBV6-1 and TRBJ2-3; D is uncertain. V lost 3 bases and J lost 4, with 11 bases in between. This CDR3 has 14 amino acids. In germline, CDR1 is MNHNS, CDR2 SASEGT. The CDR3 is CASSDYGLADTQYF. CDR3 in DNA: TGTGCCAGCAGTGACTATGGTTTGGCAGATACGCAGTATTTT.

The gene calls are TRBV2 and TRBJ2-7, with 9 bases identical to TRBD1. Germline V gives CDR1 SNHLY, CDR2 FYNNEI. Trimming took 6 bases from V and 5 from J; bases not matched to a gene: 8. The CDR3 totals 14 residues. The CDR3 spells CASRTGQGSHEQYF. The CDR3 DNA reads TGTGCCAGCAGAACGGGACAGGGTAGCCACGAGCAGTACTTC.

This chain joins TRBV6-5 and TRBJ2-7; D might be TRBD1 (5 bases). CDR1 and CDR2 from the germline V gene are MNHEY and SVGAGI. Trimming shortened V by 2 bases and J by 0 bases, and 11 bases separated the two germline ends. CDR3 size: 15 residues. The CDR3 DNA reads as TGTGCCAGCAGTTACGGCAGGACACCCTCCTACGAGCAGTACTTC. Protein: CASSYGRTPSYEQYF.

The genes are TRBV7-6 and TRBJ2-2, with D tentatively TRBD1 (6 bases). From germline, CDR1 is SGHVS and CDR2 FNYEAQ. The V end lost 0 bases, the J end lost 5 bases, and 13 bases lay between the germline ends. The CDR3 has 16 amino acids. The DNA for the CDR3 is TGTGCCAGCAGCTTAGCAGGACAGACGGGGACCGGGGAGCTGTTTTTT. This encodes CASSLAGQTGTGELFF.

The gene calls are TRBV10-1 and TRBJ1-4; 7 bases align to TRBD1. The CDR3 runs to 13 residues. V lost 6 bases to trimming and J lost 7 bases; unmatched junction nucleotides: 5. The germline V gene encodes CDR1 WNHNN and CDR2 SYGVQD (reference sequence). As DNA, the CDR3 is TGCGCCAGCAGATCAGCAGGGGGTGAAAAACTGTTTTTT. Encoded protein: CASRSAGGEKLFF.

This rearrangement joins TRBV28 to TRBJ2-7; a weak D match, TRBD2 (5 bases). Germline V gene lookup returns CDR1 MDHEN and CDR2 SYDVKM. V was pared by 8 bases and J by 2 bases, with 13 bases between. This CDR3 region has 13 residues. DNA of the CDR3: TGTGCCAGCCGTAAGACTATAACCTACGAGCAGTACTTC. Translating it yields CASRKTITYEQYF.

The J gene is TRBJ1-2, the V gene TRBV2; TRBD1 matches 7 bases. Germline V gene lookup returns CDR1 SNHLY and CDR2 FYNNEI. V lost 3 bases and J lost 5; bases outside the gene matches: 12. CDR3 length: 16 amino acids. CDR3 nucleotides: TGTGCCAGCAGTGACTTAACAGGGGTGGTTAGGTATGGCTACACCTTC. This codes for CASSDLTGVVRYGYTF.

The chain is built from TRBV11-2 and TRBJ2-2; no clear D gene. Germline-derived CDR1 and CDR2 are SGHAT and FQNNGV. This CDR3 is built from 14 residues. The V end was cut by 4 bases, the J end by 4 bases, with 10 bases between. The CDR3 region is CASSSYSITGELFF. CDR3 sequence (DNA): TGTGCCAGCAGCTCCTACTCTATCACCGGGGAGCTGTTTTTT. Full variable domain (remainder filled in from reference TRBV11-2 and TRBJ2-2): EAGVAQSPRYKIIEKRQSVAFWCNPISGHATLYWYQQILGQGPKLLIQFQNNGVVDDSQLPKDRFSAERLKGVDSTLKIQPAKLEDSAVYLCASSSYSITGELFFGEGSRLTVL.

This clone was found a few times. The chain couples TRBV7-9 to TRBJ2-1; TRBD2 matches at 7 bases. Trimming at V came to 5 bases and at J to 0 bases, leaving 7 bases not matched to a gene. The CDR3 sequence is 16 residues long. Germline V lookup: CDR1 SEHNR, CDR2 FQNEAQ (reference sequence). DNA for the CDR3: TGTGCCAGCAGCGGGACTACCAAGAGCTCCTACAATGAGCAGTTCTTC. It yields the protein CASSGTTKSSYNEQFF.

The chain has TRBV13 and TRBJ2-1; TRBD2 agrees at 11 bases. There are 14 residues in the CDR3. The V and J ends lost 5 bases and 5 bases, in that order; junction bases with no gene match: 2. CDR1 is PRHDT and CDR2 is FYEKMQ in the germline V gene (reference sequence). CDR3 loop: CASSAGLADNEQFF. The CDR3 region has the DNA TGTGCCAGCAGCGCGGGACTAGCGGACAATGAGCAGTTCTTC.